This entry concerns a single T cell receptor beta chain. These data come from a study of blood T cell repertoires in COVID-19. Sequencing used immunoSEQ multiplex PCR; TCRdb keeps in-frame clones, though not all of them. The sample contains roughly 20,000 clones, less than 85% of which appear only once. Per the germline V gene, CDR1 is KGHSH and CDR2 is LQKENI. The CDR3 extends over 15 amino acids. Losses at the gene ends were 6 bases for V and 5 bases for J; bases not matched to a gene: 7. The sequenced material came from peripheral blood. This TCR was recovered from a man older than 75 with acute or convalescent COVID-19. The genes are TRBV18 and TRBJ2-1; 10 nucleotides agree with TRBD2. The chain's CDR3 is CASSPRTSGNNEQFF. CDR3 coding DNA: TGTGCCAGCTCGCCAAGGACTAGCGGTAACAATGAGCAGTTCTTC.